This section outlines one TCR beta chain sequence together with its context. The sample comes from a study of blood T cell repertoires in COVID-19. The wider study: Researchers got acute and convalescent COVID-19 samples from the United States, Italy and Spain. PBMCs, B-cell-depleted T cells, or T cells were the source of the cDNA or gDNA that made up the material.

Original methodology: The assay estimated nucleated cells by amplifying reference gene primers. Generated by immunoSEQ multiplex PCR, the TCRdb table keeps only in-frame clones and is missing some. Clone size and the V and J calls come from that table; the DNA yielded D and trimming. The top ten hold 10% to 11% of the sample, which has approximately 130,000 clones, around 80% seen once. CDR3 length: 14 amino acids. Per germline, CDR1 SEHNR and CDR2 FQNEAQ (reference sequence). V dropped 0 bases and J dropped 8 bases, with 13 bases sitting between them. The sample consisted of peripheral blood. This clonotype was obtained from a human donor in a cohort sampled during active COVID-19. The rearrangement joins TRBV7-9 to TRBJ1-1; D may be TRBD1 (5 bases). CDR3: CASSLAEDRGEAFF. CDR3 nucleotide sequence: TGTGCCAGCAGCTTAGCAGAGGATAGGGGAGAAGCTTTCTTT.